These 30 T cell receptor beta chains were all obtained from the same sample, sequenced in a study of blood T cell repertoires in COVID-19 (dated by TCRdb to the early 2020s). The receptor library was made with the immunoSEQ multiplex PCR assay. Imported from immuneACCESS, the table was reduced by TCRdb to in-frame sequences with V and J called. These copies leave out some clones; in studies compared against another copy, an unresolved V gene accounts for under half, and the cause of the remainder is not known. This sample holds 84,000 or so clones; roughly 80% were observed only once. The ten top clones hold about a tenth of the sample. Material: peripheral blood. All receptors come from a human donor in a cohort sampled during active COVID-19.

The V and J genes are TRBV6-6 and TRBJ1-2, with unresolved D. Germline loops: CDR1 MNHNY, CDR2 SVGAGI (reference sequence). The V end lost 5 bases, the J end lost 8 bases, and 18 bases lay between the germline ends. The CDR3 covers 14 residues. CDR3 in amino acids: CASSQTGSGGGYTF. CDR3 DNA sequence: TGTGCCAGCAGTCAAACCGGGAGCGGAGGGGGCTACACCTTC.

The chain recombines TRBV12-2 with TRBJ2-7; the table's D gene call, TRBD2, was not cross checked with the DNA. TRBV12-2 is noted as a pseudogene. The CDR3 extends over 15 amino acids. CDR3 in amino acids: CASRLRKRYRDLPSF. The CDR3 DNA reads as TGTGCAAGTCGCCTGCGAAAGCGCTACCGGGACTTGCCATCGTTC.

The chain combines TRBV9 with TRBJ1-1; the D gene is possibly TRBD1 (5 bases). This CDR3 comprises 15 residues. Germline lookup yields CDR1 SGDLS and CDR2 YYNGEE. V lost 2 bases and J 3 bases, leaving 14 bases between the germline ends. CDR3 nucleotide sequence: TGTGCCAGCAGCGTTGGATCAGGGTCTCACACTGAAGCTTTCTTT. Encoded protein: CASSVGSGSHTEAFF.

V gene TRBV27 combines with J gene TRBJ2-1; 12 bases line up with TRBD2. Per germline, CDR1 MNHEY and CDR2 SMNVEV (reference sequence). The trim removed 3 bases at V and 5 bases at J, leaving 11 bases unmatched. The CDR3 is 18 residues long. The CDR3, as DNA: TGTGCCAGCAGTTTTCTAGCGGGGGGGCGGGGGTCACACAATGAGCAGTTCTTC. This codes for CASSFLAGGRGSHNEQFF.

This chain uses TRBV11-3 with TRBJ2-2, with 7 bases fitting TRBD1. From germline, CDR1 is SGHNT and CDR2 YENEEA. The CDR3 contains 15 residues. The V and J ends lost 0 bases and 7 bases, in that order; junction bases with no gene match: 5. CDR3 in DNA: TGTGCCAGCAGCTTAGAAGGGGGCGCTATCGGGGAGCTGTTTTTT. Residues: CASSLEGGAIGELFF.

The chain recombines TRBV29-1 with TRBJ2-5; the D gene is possibly TRBD1 (6 bases). CDR1 and CDR2 (germline): SQVTM, ANQGSEA. V shed 6 bases and J shed 4 bases, with 9 bases lying between them. The CDR3 is 11 residues long. DNA for the CDR3: TGCAGCGTGTCAGGGGCAGAGACCCAGTACTTC. This encodes CSVSGAETQYF.

The J gene is TRBJ1-2, the V gene TRBV5-3, with TRBD1 as a possible D gene (5 bases). TRBV5-3 is filed as an ORF, its function uncertain. The V gene lost 10 bases and the J gene lost 0 bases, with 13 bases spanning the gap. The CDR3 contains 13 residues. CDR3 loop: CAGYRKANYGYTF. CDR3 coding DNA: TGTGCCGGATACAGGAAAGCTAACTATGGCTACACCTTC.

This clone has more than one count but fewer than ten. The V and J genes are TRBV6-2 or TRBV6-3 and TRBJ2-7; 8 bases align to TRBD1. The germline V gene encodes CDR1 MNHEY and CDR2 SVGEGT. This CDR3 has 13 residues. After removal of 1 base from V and 4 bases from J, the junction contained 0 bases not matched to a gene. The CDR3 loop reads CASSYYRGYEQYF. CDR3 nucleotides: TGTGCCAGCAGTTACTACAGGGGGTACGAGCAGTACTTC.

V and J are TRBV5-1 and TRBJ1-1, with a tentative D call TRBD1 (5 bases). The CDR3 totals 15 residues. With 1 base removed from V and 1 base from J, the gap between germline ends came to 11 bases. Germline values: CDR1 SGHRS, CDR2 YFSETQ. The DNA for the CDR3 is TGCGCCAGCAGCTTGAGATTGGACACGAACACTGAAGCTTTCTTT. Translated, it gives CASSLRLDTNTEAFF.

The chain employs TRBV6-6 and TRBJ2-1; 12 bases match TRBD2. The CDR3 extends over 16 amino acids. CDR1 MNHNY and CDR2 SVGAGI come from the germline V gene (reference sequence). The V segment lost 0 bases and the J segment 8 bases; nucleotides outside the gene matches: 5. The DNA for the CDR3 is TGTGCCAGCAGTTACTCTCTAGCGGGGGGGATCGATGAGCAGTTCTTC. It codes for CASSYSLAGGIDEQFF.

The chain couples TRBV19 to TRBJ1-3, with no clear D. The ends were cut back, 6 bases at V and 0 bases at J, with 9 bases in the middle. Looked up from germline, CDR1 is LNHDA and CDR2 is SQIVND (reference sequence). CDR3 length: 14 residues. The CDR3 nucleotides are TGTGCCAGTAGAGGAGCAGCCTCTGGAAACACCATATATTTT. As protein: CASRGAASGNTIYF.

The chain links TRBV7-2 to TRBJ2-5; 7 bases are a match to TRBD1. The junction had 10 bases not matched to a gene; V was cut back by 4 bases and J by 5 bases. The CDR3 contains 15 residues. The germline V gene encodes CDR1 SGHTA and CDR2 FQGNSA. CDR3 in amino acids: CASSSRQGRWETQYF. The CDR3 region has the DNA TGTGCCAGCAGCTCGCGACAGGGACGTTGGGAGACCCAGTACTTC.

J is TRBJ2-7 and V is TRBV6-2 or TRBV6-3, with TRBD1 matching over 10 bases. The CDR3 length is 16 residues. Germline assignment: CDR1 MNHEY and CDR2 SVGEGT. Trimming at V came to 5 bases and at J to 6 bases, leaving 13 bases not matched to a gene. CDR3 nucleotide sequence: TGTGCCAGCAGTGATTACCAACCCGGGACAGGGGTCGAGCAGTACTTC. Translating it yields CASSDYQPGTGVEQYF.

The rearrangement uses TRBV6-6 and TRBJ2-5; 8 bases match TRBD2. The V and J ends lost 4 bases and 1 base, in that order; junction bases with no gene match: 2. Germline assignment: CDR1 MNHNY and CDR2 SVGAGI (reference sequence). The CDR3 totals 14 residues. The CDR3 DNA reads as TGTGCCAGCAGTTTAGCGGGGAGCCAAGAGACCCAGTACTTC. Translation gives CASSLAGSQETQYF.

The rearrangement links TRBV14 to TRBJ1-1; TRBD1 agrees at 8 bases. V dropped 4 bases and J dropped 0; count of bases not matched to a gene: 7. CDR3 length: 16 residues. CDR1 and CDR2 from the germline V gene are SGHDN and FVKESK. The CDR3: CASSPNRGRVNTEAFF. The CDR3 DNA reads TGTGCCAGCAGCCCTAACAGGGGGAGGGTGAACACTGAAGCTTTCTTT.

The V call is TRBV7-2, the J call TRBJ2-7, with TRBD2 matching over 9 bases. Trimming removed 5 bases from V and 0 bases from J; junction bases left unmatched: 5. Germline loops: CDR1 SGHTA, CDR2 FQGNSA. The CDR3 totals 15 residues. This CDR3 is CASSASGGHSYEQYF. In DNA form, the CDR3 reads TGTGCCAGCAGCGCCAGCGGGGGGCACTCCTACGAGCAGTACTTC.

The chain has TRBV4-3 and TRBJ1-2, with TRBD1 matching 12 bases. Trimming took 2 bases from V and 8 from J; bases not matched to a gene: 6. The germline V gene encodes CDR1 LGHNA and CDR2 YSLEER. This CDR3 spans 15 amino acids. The CDR3 coding sequence is TGCGCCAGCAGCCAACTAACCGGGACAGGGGGCGGCTACACCTTC. Translating gives CASSQLTGTGGGYTF.

The genes are TRBV19 and TRBJ2-7; 8 positions agree with TRBD1. After removal of 4 bases from V and 2 bases from J, the junction contained 7 bases not matched to a gene. Looked up from germline, CDR1 is LNHDA and CDR2 is SQIVND (reference sequence). This CDR3 has 15 amino acids. The CDR3 region is CASSRPGQATYEQYF. CDR3 DNA sequence: TGTGCCAGTAGTAGGCCGGGACAGGCCACCTACGAGCAGTACTTC.

The CDR3, as DNA: TGCGCCAGCAGCCCCGGACAGGGGGTACGAGGGGCCAACGTCCTGACTTTC. This gives the protein CASSPGQGVRGANVLTF. The chain links TRBV5-1 to TRBJ2-6, with 10 bases aligning to TRBD1. The CDR3 sequence is 17 residues long. CDR1 is SGHRS, CDR2 YFSETQ, per germline. The junction had 8 bases not matched to a gene; V was cut back by 4 bases and J by 4 bases. The full variable domain, rest sourced from reference TRBV5-1 and TRBJ2-6, is KAGVTQTPRYLIKTRGQQVTLSCSPISGHRSVSWYQQTPGQGLQFLFEYFSETQRNKGNFPGRFSGRQFSNSRSEMNVSTLELGDSALYLCASSPGQGVRGANVLTFGAGSRLTVL.

This clone was observed a handful of times. The chain is built from TRBV6-5 and TRBJ1-1; D gene unclear. Deletions cut 7 bases from V and 0 bases from J, with 12 bases between. CDR1 and CDR2 from the germline V gene are MNHEY and SVGAGI. The CDR3 totals 14 residues. For the CDR3, the DNA is TGTGCCAGCACCCCACGCGGGTTGAACACTGAAGCTTTCTTT. This translates into CASTPRGLNTEAFF.

The chain uses TRBV16 and TRBJ2-7; weak D call: TRBD1 (6 bases). V was clipped by 4 bases and J by 4 bases, with 14 bases between them. The CDR3 runs to 14 residues. Germline-derived CDR1 and CDR2 are KGHSY and FQNENV. The CDR3 coding sequence is TGTGCCAGCAGCCCACAGGGCCAGTTTTACGAGCAGTACTTC. Protein product: CASSPQGQFYEQYF.

The genes are TRBV5-4 and TRBJ2-6; 7 bases align to TRBD1. Trimming removed 1 base from V and 4 bases from J; junction bases left unmatched: 8. Germline-derived CDR1 and CDR2 are SGHNT and YYREEE (reference sequence). The CDR3 consists of 17 residues. The CDR3 sequence: CASSLNRGSRGANVLTF. CDR3 DNA: TGTGCCAGCAGCTTGAACAGGGGTTCTCGGGGGGCCAACGTCCTGACTTTC.

On this clone: This CDR3 is also generated by other DNA sequences in the sample. This rearrangement joins TRBV5-1 to TRBJ2-7; tentative D call: TRBD1 (6 bases). This CDR3 region has 12 residues. V lost 3 bases and J 5 bases, leaving 9 bases between the germline ends. Germline CDR1 is SGHRS and CDR2 is YFSETQ. CDR3 DNA sequence: TGCGCCAGCAGCTCCCAGGGGCACGAGCAGTACTTC. Its protein product is CASSSQGHEQYF.

This sequence joins TRBV15 and TRBJ1-1; D possibly corresponds to TRBD1 (5 bases). The CDR3 spans 15 residues. Trimming stripped 5 bases from V and 3 bases from J, with 16 bases between. The germline V gene encodes CDR1 LNHNV and CDR2 YYDKDF (reference sequence). The DNA for the CDR3 is TGTGCCACCAGCGATCCGGGACGGGGGGACACTGAAGCTTTCTTT. The encoded protein is CATSDPGRGDTEAFF.

The chain employs TRBV13 and TRBJ2-7; 9 nucleotides match TRBD1. The length of the CDR3 is 16 residues. CDR1 and CDR2 from the germline V gene are PRHDT and FYEKMQ (reference sequence). The V segment lost 1 base and the J segment 2 bases; nucleotides outside the gene matches: 6. CDR3 loop: CASSLESTGGAYEQYF. The CDR3 nucleotides are TGTGCCAGCAGCTTAGAATCTACAGGGGGCGCCTACGAGCAGTACTTC.

The chain employs TRBV19 and TRBJ1-6; D remains ambiguous. CDR1 is LNHDA, CDR2 SQIVND, per germline (reference sequence). This CDR3 is built from 14 residues. V lost 4 bases and J lost 4, with 8 bases in between. CDR3 sequence reads: CASSSGGYNSPLHF. The CDR3 DNA reads TGTGCCAGTAGTAGTGGAGGGTATAATTCACCCCTCCACTTT.

This chain connects TRBV7-9 to TRBJ2-7, with 12 bases identical to TRBD1. This CDR3 spans 15 amino acids. The V gene's germline CDR1 is SEHNR and CDR2 FQNEAQ (reference sequence). The junction had 14 bases not matched to a gene; V was cut back by 10 bases and J by 7 bases. Here the CDR3 reads CATQISGTGGQEQYF. For the CDR3, the DNA is TGTGCCACCCAGATATCCGGGACAGGGGGCCAGGAGCAGTACTTC.

The rearrangement joins TRBV3-1 (or the pseudogene TRBV3-2) to TRBJ2-5, with 8 bases matching TRBD2. This CDR3 is built from 17 residues. V lost 7 bases, J lost 6 bases, and 19 bases stayed unmatched. Germline CDR1 LGHDT, CDR2 YNNKEL (reference sequence). CDR3 in DNA: TGTGCCAGCACTCAACGTTCCGGGGGGGCGGGATTTAAGACCCAGTACTTC. Its translation is CASTQRSGGAGFKTQYF.

This clone appeared a single time. The chain joins TRBV18 to TRBJ2-1; 11 bases map to TRBD1. The junction had 7 bases not matched to a gene; V was cut back by 6 bases and J by 3 bases. The germline V gene has CDR1 KGHSH and CDR2 LQKENI. This CDR3 is built from 16 residues. DNA of the CDR3: TGTGCCAGCTCCGCGGCCGGGACAGGGGGCTACAATGAGCAGTTCTTC. Translating gives CASSAAGTGGYNEQFF.

The CDR3 spells CASSSGFSGANVLTF. The CDR3 coding sequence is TGTGCCAGCAGCTCGGGGTTCTCTGGGGCCAACGTCCTGACTTTC. The chain joins TRBV11-2 to TRBJ2-6, with a possible D match to TRBD2 (5 bases). Germline V gives CDR1 SGHAT, CDR2 FQNNGV. Deletions cut 4 bases from V and 0 bases from J, with 7 bases between. This CDR3 spans 15 amino acids.